A single sample is the source of the 31 T cell receptor beta chains below, sequenced in a study of somatic mutations in cytotoxic T cells in rheumatoid arthritis. Assay: immunoSEQ multiplex PCR; the TCRdb copy retains only in-frame clones and omits some. The sample lists roughly 4,500 clones, roughly 72% occurring once. The sequenced sample was CD8+ T cells sorted from blood. The receptors originated from an adult with rheumatoid arthritis.

This clone came up once. This chain connects TRBV9 to TRBJ1-2, with D uncertain. Germline loops: CDR1 SGDLS, CDR2 YYNGEE. CDR3 length: 12 amino acids. V lost 4 bases and J lost 4, with 8 bases in between. The CDR3 sequence is CASSFGAYGYTF. DNA of the CDR3: TGTGCCAGCAGCTTCGGAGCCTATGGCTACACCTTC.

V usage is TRBV5-6 and J usage is TRBJ1-4, with 7 bases matching TRBD1. V shed 4 bases, J shed 6 bases, and the junction held 12 bases outside the gene matches. From germline, CDR1 is SGHDT and CDR2 YYEEEE. The CDR3 spans 16 residues. The CDR3 spells CASSVGTARWDEKLFF. As DNA, the CDR3 is TGTGCCAGCAGCGTCGGGACAGCCCGTTGGGATGAAAAACTGTTTTTT.

V usage is TRBV5-4 and J usage is TRBJ2-5; 7 bases are shared with TRBD2. Looked up from germline, CDR1 is SGHNT and CDR2 is YYREEE (reference sequence). The CDR3 contains 13 residues. The V segment lost 5 bases and the J segment 2 bases; nucleotides outside the gene matches: 3. The CDR3 DNA reads TGTGCCAGCAGACTGGGGGGGCAAGAGACCCAGTACTTC. Its translation is CASRLGGQETQYF. Filled out from reference TRBV5-4 and TRBJ2-5, the complete variable domain reads ETGVTQSPTHLIKTRGQQVTLRCSSQSGHNTVSWYQQALGQGPQFIFQYYREEENGRGNFPPRFSGLQFPNYSSELNVNALELDDSALYLCASRLGGQETQYFGPGTRLLVL.

V usage is TRBV19 and J usage is TRBJ1-5, with D unclear. V was cut by 8 bases and J by 5 bases, with 10 bases left in between. Germline CDR1 LNHDA, CDR2 SQIVND (reference sequence). This CDR3 region has 12 residues. The CDR3 loop is CASQVVDQPQHF. The CDR3 DNA reads TGTGCCAGTCAAGTAGTCGATCAGCCCCAGCATTTT.

V is TRBV13 and J is TRBJ2-5; D may be TRBD2 (6 bases). CDR3 length equals 16 residues. V shed 1 base and J shed 3 bases, with 15 bases lying between them. CDR1 and CDR2 (germline): PRHDT, FYEKMQ (reference sequence). The DNA for the CDR3 is TGTGCCAGCAGCTTAGAGGGACTTCACACCAAAGAGACCCAGTACTTC. Protein sequence: CASSLEGLHTKETQYF.

By share of the sample, this clone is hyperexpanded. The chain links TRBV7-8 to TRBJ2-7; 8 bases agree with TRBD2. Germline V gene data show CDR1 as SGHVS and CDR2 as FQNEAQ. V shed 5 bases, J shed 3 bases, and the junction held 12 bases outside the gene matches. The CDR3 has 16 amino acids. CDR3 in amino acids: CASSRPTGRGGYEQYF. CDR3 sequence (DNA): TGTGCCAGCAGCCGACCTACCGGCCGGGGGGGCTACGAGCAGTACTTC. The full variable domain, with the rest looked up from reference TRBV7-8 and TRBJ2-7, is GAGVSQSPRYKVAKRGQDVALRCDPISGHVSLFWYQQALGQGPEFLTYFQNEAQLDKSGLPSDRFFAERPEGSVSTLKIQRTQQEDSAVYLCASSRPTGRGGYEQYFGPGTRLTVT.

This clone occurred a few times. This chain connects TRBV19 to TRBJ2-2; 10 bases line up with TRBD1. The ends lost 2 bases at V and 0 bases at J; junction bases unmatched: 18. Germline V gene sequence: CDR1 LNHDA, CDR2 SQIVND (reference sequence). The CDR3 spans 22 residues. The chain's CDR3 is CASSICPGQGVIGCANTGELFF. As DNA, the CDR3 is TGTGCCAGTAGTATATGTCCAGGACAGGGGGTTATTGGGTGCGCGAACACCGGGGAGCTGTTTTTT.

This clone was detected once. The chain uses TRBV19 and TRBJ2-5; the D gene is possibly TRBD1 (5 bases). Germline V gives CDR1 LNHDA, CDR2 SQIVND (reference sequence). The CDR3 has 16 amino acids. Trimming stripped 1 base from V and 1 base from J, with 13 bases between. The CDR3 protein is CASSIVLQEFQETQYF. The CDR3, as DNA: TGTGCCAGTAGTATAGTCCTACAGGAATTCCAAGAGACCCAGTACTTC.

This clone was picked up one time. The rearrangement links TRBV5-6 to TRBJ2-1, with a tentative D call TRBD1 (6 bases). Trimming took 5 bases from V and 14 from J, leaving 14 bases between them. The CDR3 is 11 amino acids. Germline-derived CDR1 and CDR2 are SGHDT and YYEEEE. The CDR3 sequence: CASRGGVAEFF. The CDR3 DNA is TGTGCCAGCAGAGGGGGAGTGGCCGAGTTCTTC.

This clone has more than one count but fewer than ten. This chain joins TRBV7-9 and TRBJ2-1; TRBD2 aligns across 7 bases. V lost 4 bases and J lost 5; bases outside the gene matches: 11. Germline CDR1 SEHNR, CDR2 FQNEAQ (reference sequence). The CDR3 has 16 amino acids. The CDR3 nucleotides read TGTGCCAGCAGCTATCCACGCGGGGGTACACACAATGAGCAGTTCTTC. It yields the protein CASSYPRGGTHNEQFF. The complete variable domain, with remaining parts taken from reference TRBV7-9 and TRBJ2-1, reads DTGVSQNPRHKITKRGQNVTFRCDPISEHNRLYWYRQTLGQGPEFLTYFQNEAQLEKSRLLSDRFSAERPKGSFSTLEIQRTEQGDSAMYLCASSYPRGGTHNEQFFGPGTRLTVL.

The rearrangement links TRBV6-1 to TRBJ2-7; tentatively, D is TRBD2 (5 bases). Trimming took off 10 bases at V and 2 bases at J, with 12 bases between the two ends. Germline lookup yields CDR1 MNHNS and CDR2 SASEGT. This CDR3 has 12 amino acids. Here the CDR3 DNA reads TGTGCCACGCAGTTCGGGGCCTACGAGCAGTACTTC. Protein sequence: CATQFGAYEQYF.

The chain combines TRBV9 with TRBJ2-7; D ambiguous. CDR3 length equals 13 residues. Germline CDR1 is SGDLS and CDR2 is YYNGEE. V dropped 4 bases and J dropped 1 base, with 9 bases sitting between them. The CDR3 loop reads CASSIGTSYEQYF. The CDR3 DNA sequence: TGTGCCAGCAGCATCGGAACATCCTACGAGCAGTACTTC.

The gene calls are TRBV7-9 and TRBJ2-5; 8 bases match TRBD2. The V segment lost 0 bases and the J segment 4 bases; nucleotides outside the gene matches: 10. The CDR3 covers 17 residues. The V gene's germline CDR1 is SEHNR and CDR2 FQNEAQ (reference sequence). CDR3 sequence (DNA): TGTGCCAGCAGCTTAGCAGCAGCGGGGGCCCTGGTAGAGACCCAGTACTTC. It is translated as CASSLAAAGALVETQYF. Variable domain in full (rest from reference TRBV7-9 and TRBJ2-5): DTGVSQNPRHKITKRGQNVTFRCDPISEHNRLYWYRQTLGQGPEFLTYFQNEAQLEKSRLLSDRFSAERPKGSFSTLEIQRTEQGDSAMYLCASSLAAAGALVETQYFGPGTRLLVL.

This clone was observed a few times. The chain combines TRBV6-4 with TRBJ2-5, with 11 bases lining up with TRBD2. Trimming took 4 bases from V and 4 from J; bases not matched to a gene: 5. The CDR3 has 15 residues. Germline CDR1 MRHNA, CDR2 SNTAGT. CDR3 residues: CASSATSGGPETQYF. The CDR3 region has the DNA TGTGCCAGCAGTGCTACTAGCGGGGGCCCAGAGACCCAGTACTTC.

The chain recombines TRBV25-1 with TRBJ1-2; D unresolved. This CDR3 has 12 amino acids. The V and J ends lost 8 bases and 8 bases respectively, with 15 bases between them. The germline CDR1 and CDR2 sequences are MGHDK and SYGVNS. CDR3 DNA: TGTGCCAGCTTTGCCGGCAGTGAGGGCTACACCTTC. Its translation: CASFAGSEGYTF.

This clone was counted once. This chain connects TRBV11-1 to TRBJ2-5, with 7 bases matching TRBD2. CDR3 length: 18 amino acids. The V gene's germline CDR1 is SGHAT and CDR2 FQDESV (reference sequence). The V and J ends lost 1 base and 5 bases, in that order; junction bases with no gene match: 16. CDR3 loop: CASSLGRSAGRARETQYF. The DNA for the CDR3 is TGTGCCAGCAGCTTAGGCCGATCCGCGGGGAGGGCTCGTGAGACCCAGTACTTC.

The chain uses TRBV27 and TRBJ1-1; D is unclear. CDR3 length: 14 residues. Trimming removed 7 bases at V and 1 base at J, with 13 bases between. Germline V CDR1 and CDR2: MNHEY, SMNVEV (reference sequence). The CDR3 here is CASKGLPRNTEAFF. The CDR3 DNA reads as TGTGCCAGCAAAGGACTCCCGAGGAACACTGAAGCTTTCTTT.

The gene calls are TRBV6-6 and TRBJ1-1; D is possibly TRBD1 (6 bases). The ends were cut back, 1 base at V and 5 bases at J, with 14 bases in the middle. The CDR3 length is 15 residues. Germline loops: CDR1 MNHNY, CDR2 SVGAGI (reference sequence). The CDR3 DNA sequence: TGTGCCAGCAGTTACTTCGGGGGCGCGTTAACTGAAGCTTTCTTT. As protein: CASSYFGGALTEAFF.

This rearrangement joins TRBV7-9 to TRBJ2-5, with D possibly TRBD1 on 5 matching bases. Trimming took 0 bases from V and 1 from J, leaving 9 bases between them. The CDR3 consists of 15 residues. Looked up from germline, CDR1 is SEHNR and CDR2 is FQNEAQ (reference sequence). CDR3 residues: CASSLANQGQETQYF. In nucleotides, the CDR3 is TGTGCCAGCAGCTTAGCTAACCAGGGCCAAGAGACCCAGTACTTC. Full variable domain (outside the CDR3, taken from reference TRBV7-9 and TRBJ2-5): DTGVSQNPRHKITKRGQNVTFRCDPISEHNRLYWYRQTLGQGPEFLTYFQNEAQLEKSRLLSDRFSAERPKGSFSTLEIQRTEQGDSAMYLCASSLANQGQETQYFGPGTRLLVL.

The chain is built from TRBV5-6 and TRBJ2-7, with 12 bases that match TRBD2. This CDR3 spans 17 amino acids. In germline, CDR1 is SGHDT, CDR2 YYEEEE. With 4 bases clipped from V and 5 bases from J, the junction kept 13 bases outside the gene matches. The CDR3 protein is CASSPALLTSGGNEQYF. CDR3 bases: TGTGCCAGCAGCCCGGCCCTCTTGACTAGCGGGGGAAACGAGCAGTACTTC.

There are a few counts of this clone. V is TRBV29-1 and J is TRBJ1-1; D is unresolved. CDR3 length equals 12 residues. Germline V lookup: CDR1 SQVTM, CDR2 ANQGSEA. The V end was cut by 6 bases, the J end by 2 bases, with 10 bases between. DNA for the CDR3: TGCAGCGTCCCTGACGGAAACACTGAAGCTTTCTTT. It yields the protein CSVPDGNTEAFF. The full variable domain, completed using reference TRBV29-1 and TRBJ1-1, is SAVISQKPSRDICQRGTSLTIQCQVDSQVTMMFWYRQQPGQSLTLIATANQGSEATYESGFVIDKFPISRPNLTFSTLTVSNMSPEDSSIYLCSVPDGNTEAFFGQGTRLTVV.

This clone has a handful of counts. This sequence joins TRBV9 and TRBJ2-1; D possibly corresponds to TRBD1 (5 bases). Deletions cut 0 bases from V and 7 bases from J, with 11 bases between. Germline V lookup: CDR1 SGDLS, CDR2 YYNGEE. This CDR3 spans 14 amino acids. The CDR3: CASSVEGRVNEQFF. For the CDR3, the DNA is TGTGCCAGCAGCGTAGAAGGCAGGGTGAATGAGCAGTTCTTC.

The V and J genes are TRBV19 and TRBJ1-2; 9 bases agree with TRBD1. CDR1 is LNHDA, CDR2 SQIVND, per germline (reference sequence). The CDR3 loop spans 16 amino acids. The trim removed 4 bases at V and 3 bases at J, leaving 9 bases unmatched. The CDR3 is CASSTLDRGIHYGYTF. DNA of the CDR3: TGTGCCAGTAGTACCTTAGACAGGGGGATACACTATGGCTACACCTTC.

The genes are TRBV7-9 and TRBJ2-6; D may be TRBD1 or TRBD2 (5 bases each). The CDR3 is 19 residues long. V lost 1 base, J lost 0 bases, and 16 bases lay in between. The germline CDR1 and CDR2 sequences are SEHNR and FQNEAQ (reference sequence). The CDR3 coding sequence is TGTGCCAGCAGCTTAGGACCCGGGACGGATTACTCTGGGGCCAACGTCCTGACTTTC. Its translation: CASSLGPGTDYSGANVLTF. Full variable domain (missing parts from reference TRBV7-9 and TRBJ2-6): DTGVSQNPRHKITKRGQNVTFRCDPISEHNRLYWYRQTLGQGPEFLTYFQNEAQLEKSRLLSDRFSAERPKGSFSTLEIQRTEQGDSAMYLCASSLGPGTDYSGANVLTFGAGSRLTVL.

DNA for the CDR3: TGTGCCAGCAGTCGGACTAGCGGGGGGTACAATGAGCAGTTCTTC. It codes for CASSRTSGGYNEQFF. This chain joins TRBV2 and TRBJ2-1, with TRBD2 matching 14 bases. The CDR3 length is 15 residues. The V segment lost 5 bases and the J segment 4 bases; nucleotides outside the gene matches: 1. Germline V gene lookup returns CDR1 SNHLY and CDR2 FYNNEI.

The J gene is TRBJ2-5, the V gene TRBV5-1; D may correspond to TRBD1 or TRBD2 (5 bases each). From germline, CDR1 is SGHRS and CDR2 YFSETQ. Trimming shortened V by 2 bases and J by 4 bases, and 15 bases separated the two germline ends. The CDR3 is 15 amino acids. The CDR3 spells CASSFYGAGTETQYF. CDR3 DNA: TGCGCCAGCAGCTTCTACGGGGCAGGGACAGAGACCCAGTACTTC.

This rearrangement joins TRBV10-3 to TRBJ1-1, with 7 bases that match TRBD1. V was pared by 6 bases and J by 0 bases, with 10 bases of the junction left unmatched. The CDR3 length is 16 residues. Germline V gene data show CDR1 as ENHRY and CDR2 as SYGVKD. The CDR3 sequence is CAISGALGGLNTEAFF. In DNA form, the CDR3 reads TGTGCCATCAGCGGGGCATTAGGGGGCTTGAACACTGAAGCTTTCTTT.

The genes are TRBV4-2 and TRBJ1-6; 7 bases agree with TRBD1. This CDR3 comprises 15 residues. Trimming took 0 bases from V and 10 from J; bases not matched to a gene: 6. The germline CDR1 and CDR2 sequences are LGHNA and YNFKEQ. In nucleotides, the CDR3 is TGTGCCAGCAGCCAAGATCAAGGGGGCAGGTCACCCCTCCACTTT. This encodes CASSQDQGGRSPLHF.

The chain links TRBV27 to TRBJ2-5, with 9 bases that match TRBD1. Germline V gene sequence: CDR1 MNHEY, CDR2 SMNVEV (reference sequence). The J segment lost 1 base and the V segment lost 8 bases, leaving 5 bases of the junction unmatched. The CDR3 covers 14 residues. In nucleotides, the CDR3 is TGTGCCAGCGGGGGGACAGGGCCCCAAGAGACCCAGTACTTC. Translated: CASGGTGPQETQYF.

This clone was counted a few times. The chain has TRBV6-4 and TRBJ2-3, with TRBD2 identical over 7 bases. CDR3 size: 15 residues. Germline values: CDR1 MRHNA, CDR2 SNTAGT. V gave up 3 bases and J gave up 6 bases; unmatched junction bases: 9. The DNA of the CDR3 is TGTGCCAGCAGTGAAACAGCGGGGAATTCGGATACGCAGTATTTT. Its protein is CASSETAGNSDTQYF.

The chain is built from TRBV7-9 and TRBJ1-2; D call uncertain. CDR1 and CDR2 from the germline V gene are SEHNR and FQNEAQ (reference sequence). The V gene lost 4 bases and the J gene lost 5 bases, with 8 bases spanning the gap. CDR3 length: 12 amino acids. CDR3 DNA: TGTGCCAGCAGCTCCACCCTGTATGGCTACACCTTC. Amino acid sequence: CASSSTLYGYTF.